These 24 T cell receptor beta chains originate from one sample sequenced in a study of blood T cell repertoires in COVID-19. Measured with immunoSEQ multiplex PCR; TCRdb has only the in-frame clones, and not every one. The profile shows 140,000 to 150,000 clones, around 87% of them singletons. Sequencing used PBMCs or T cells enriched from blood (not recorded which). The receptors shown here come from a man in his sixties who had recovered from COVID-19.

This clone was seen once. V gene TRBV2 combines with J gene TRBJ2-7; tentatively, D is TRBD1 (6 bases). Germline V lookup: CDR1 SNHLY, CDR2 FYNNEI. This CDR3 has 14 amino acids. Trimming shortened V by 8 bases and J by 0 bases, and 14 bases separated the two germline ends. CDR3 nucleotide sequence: TGTGCCAGCGAAGGAGACAGGAGCTCCTACGAGCAGTACTTC. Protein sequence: CASEGDRSSYEQYF.

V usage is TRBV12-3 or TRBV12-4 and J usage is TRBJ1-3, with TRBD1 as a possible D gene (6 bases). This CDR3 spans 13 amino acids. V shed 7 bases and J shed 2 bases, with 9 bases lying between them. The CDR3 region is CASTRTAGNTIYF. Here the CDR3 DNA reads TGTGCCAGCACCCGGACAGCTGGAAACACCATATATTTT.

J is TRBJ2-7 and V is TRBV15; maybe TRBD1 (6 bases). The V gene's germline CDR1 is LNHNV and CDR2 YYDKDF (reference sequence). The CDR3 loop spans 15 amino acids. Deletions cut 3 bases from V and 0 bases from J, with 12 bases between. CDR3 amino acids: CATSSTGPGSYEQYF. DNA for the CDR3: TGTGCCACCAGCAGTACAGGGCCGGGCTCCTACGAGCAGTACTTC.

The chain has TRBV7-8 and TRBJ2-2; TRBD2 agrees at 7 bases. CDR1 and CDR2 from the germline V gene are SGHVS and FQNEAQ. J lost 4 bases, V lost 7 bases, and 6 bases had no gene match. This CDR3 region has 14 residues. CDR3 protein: CASNRDYSTGELFF. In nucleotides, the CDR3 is TGTGCCAGCAACCGGGACTACTCCACCGGGGAGCTGTTTTTT.

The CDR3 loop reads CASSNEVEYEQYF. CDR3 bases: TGTGCCAGCAGCAACGAGGTAGAGTACGAGCAGTACTTC. The chain uses TRBV7-8 and TRBJ2-7; no reliable D call. The ends were cut back, 5 bases at V and 4 bases at J, with 12 bases in the middle. This CDR3 spans 13 amino acids. The germline V gene encodes CDR1 SGHVS and CDR2 FQNEAQ.

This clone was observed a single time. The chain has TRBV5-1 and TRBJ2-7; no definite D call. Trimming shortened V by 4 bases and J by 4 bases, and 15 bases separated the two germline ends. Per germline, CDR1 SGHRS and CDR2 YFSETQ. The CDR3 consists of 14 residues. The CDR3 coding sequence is TGCGCCAGCAGCCAGAGTCAAAGAGGTTACGAGCAGTACTTC. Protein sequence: CASSQSQRGYEQYF.

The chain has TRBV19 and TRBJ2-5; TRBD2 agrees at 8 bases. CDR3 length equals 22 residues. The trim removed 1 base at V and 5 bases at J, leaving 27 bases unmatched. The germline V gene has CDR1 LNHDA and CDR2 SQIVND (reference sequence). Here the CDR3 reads CASSIASSPPGRAQGPRETQYF. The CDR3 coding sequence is TGTGCCAGTAGTATAGCCTCGAGTCCCCCCGGGAGGGCACAGGGTCCTCGGGAGACCCAGTACTTC.

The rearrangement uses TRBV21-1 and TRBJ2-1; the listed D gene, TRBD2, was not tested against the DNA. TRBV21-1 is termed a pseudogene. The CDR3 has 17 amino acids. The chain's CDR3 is CASSNYKIEASYNEQFF. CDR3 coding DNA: TGTGCCAGCAGCAACTATAAAATAGAGGCCTCCTACAATGAGCAGTTCTTC.

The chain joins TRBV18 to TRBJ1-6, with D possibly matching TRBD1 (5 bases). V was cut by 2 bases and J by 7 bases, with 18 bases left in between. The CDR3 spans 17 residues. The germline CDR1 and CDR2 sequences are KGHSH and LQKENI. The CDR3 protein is CASSPTLTTVKNSPLHF. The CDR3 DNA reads TGTGCCAGCTCACCAACTTTAACGACAGTTAAGAATTCACCCCTCCACTTT.

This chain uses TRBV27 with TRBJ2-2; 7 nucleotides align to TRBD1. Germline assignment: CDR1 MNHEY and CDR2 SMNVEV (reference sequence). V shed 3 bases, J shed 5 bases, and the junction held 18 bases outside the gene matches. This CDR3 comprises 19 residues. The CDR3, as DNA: TGTGCCAGCAGTTTCCCAATCCCCCCGACAGGGAAGCTTACCGGGGAGCTGTTTTTT. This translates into CASSFPIPPTGKLTGELFF.

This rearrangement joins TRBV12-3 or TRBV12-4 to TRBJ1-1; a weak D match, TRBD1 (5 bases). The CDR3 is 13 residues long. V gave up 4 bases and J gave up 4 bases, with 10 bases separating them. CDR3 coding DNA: TGTGCCAGCAGTTACTCAGGGTTCACTGAAGCTTTCTTT. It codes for CASSYSGFTEAFF.

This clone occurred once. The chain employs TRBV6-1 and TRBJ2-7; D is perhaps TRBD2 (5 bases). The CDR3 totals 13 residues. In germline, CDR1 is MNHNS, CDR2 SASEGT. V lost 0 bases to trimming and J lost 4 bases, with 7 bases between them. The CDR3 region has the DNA TGTGCCAGCAGTGAAGCTCGCGGGTACGAGCAGTACTTC. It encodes CASSEARGYEQYF.

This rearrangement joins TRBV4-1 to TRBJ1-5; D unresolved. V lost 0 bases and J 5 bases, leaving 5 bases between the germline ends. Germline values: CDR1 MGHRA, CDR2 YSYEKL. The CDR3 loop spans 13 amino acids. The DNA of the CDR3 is TGCGCCAGCAGCCAAGATCAGGATCAGCCCCAGCATTTT. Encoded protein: CASSQDQDQPQHF.

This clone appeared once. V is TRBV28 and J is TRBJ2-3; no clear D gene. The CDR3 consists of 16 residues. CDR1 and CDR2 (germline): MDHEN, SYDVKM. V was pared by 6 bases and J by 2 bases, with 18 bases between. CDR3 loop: CASSNTYSFLTDTQYF. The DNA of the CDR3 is TGTGCCAGCAGCAACACCTACAGCTTTCTCACAGATACGCAGTATTTT.

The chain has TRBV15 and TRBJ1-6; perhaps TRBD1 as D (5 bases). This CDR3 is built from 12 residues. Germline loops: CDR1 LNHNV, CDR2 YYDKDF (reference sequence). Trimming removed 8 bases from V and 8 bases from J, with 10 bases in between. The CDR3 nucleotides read TGTGCCACCGGCCAGGGATATTCACCCCTCCACTTT. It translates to CATGQGYSPLHF.

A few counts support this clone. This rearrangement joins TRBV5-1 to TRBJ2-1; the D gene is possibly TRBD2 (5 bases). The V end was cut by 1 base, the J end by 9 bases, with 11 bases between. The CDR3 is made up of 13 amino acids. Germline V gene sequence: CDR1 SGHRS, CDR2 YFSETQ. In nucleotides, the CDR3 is TGCGCCAGCAGCTTGACTAGTTCGGGTGAGCAGTTCTTC. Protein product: CASSLTSSGEQFF. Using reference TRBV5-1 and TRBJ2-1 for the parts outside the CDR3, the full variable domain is KAGVTQTPRYLIKTRGQQVTLSCSPISGHRSVSWYQQTPGQGLQFLFEYFSETQRNKGNFPGRFSGRQFSNSRSEMNVSTLELGDSALYLCASSLTSSGEQFFGPGTRLTVL.

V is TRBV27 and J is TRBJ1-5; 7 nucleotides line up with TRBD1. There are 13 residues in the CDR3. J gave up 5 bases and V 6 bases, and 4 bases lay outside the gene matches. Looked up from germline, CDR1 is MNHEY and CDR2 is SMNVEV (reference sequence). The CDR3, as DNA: TGTGCCAGCAGCGGGGACAGTGATCAGCCCCAGCATTTT. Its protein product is CASSGDSDQPQHF.

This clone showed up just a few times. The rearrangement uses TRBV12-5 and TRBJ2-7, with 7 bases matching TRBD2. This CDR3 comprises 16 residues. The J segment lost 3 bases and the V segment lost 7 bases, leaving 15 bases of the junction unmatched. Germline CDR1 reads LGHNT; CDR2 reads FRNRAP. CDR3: CASVSRLAVKIYEQYF. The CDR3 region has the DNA TGTGCTAGTGTTTCTCGACTAGCCGTTAAGATCTACGAGCAGTACTTC.

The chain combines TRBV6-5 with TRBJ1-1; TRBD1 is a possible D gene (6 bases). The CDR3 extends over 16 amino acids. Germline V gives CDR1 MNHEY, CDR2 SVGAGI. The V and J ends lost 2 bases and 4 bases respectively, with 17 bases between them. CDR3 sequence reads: CASSYAKVGAGTEAFF. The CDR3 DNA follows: TGTGCCAGCAGTTACGCGAAGGTGGGGGCCGGCACTGAAGCTTTCTTT.

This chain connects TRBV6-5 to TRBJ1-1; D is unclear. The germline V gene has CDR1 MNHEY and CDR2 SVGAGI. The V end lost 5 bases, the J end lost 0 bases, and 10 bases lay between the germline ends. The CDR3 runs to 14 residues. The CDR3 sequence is CASSTVSVNTEAFF. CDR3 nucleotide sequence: TGTGCCAGCAGTACCGTTAGCGTGAACACTGAAGCTTTCTTT.

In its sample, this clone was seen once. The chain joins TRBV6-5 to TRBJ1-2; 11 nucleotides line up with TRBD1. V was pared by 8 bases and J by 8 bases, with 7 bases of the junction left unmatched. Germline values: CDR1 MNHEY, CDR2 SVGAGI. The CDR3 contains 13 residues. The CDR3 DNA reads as TGTGCCAGCGCGGACAGGGGGCGAGGGGGCTACACCTTC. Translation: CASADRGRGGYTF.

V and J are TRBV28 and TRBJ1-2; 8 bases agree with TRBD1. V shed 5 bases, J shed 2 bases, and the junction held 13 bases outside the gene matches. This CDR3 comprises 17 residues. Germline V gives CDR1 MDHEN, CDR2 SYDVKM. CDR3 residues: CASSTPGQAPKNYGYTF. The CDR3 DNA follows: TGTGCCAGCAGTACGCCGGGACAGGCGCCAAAAAACTATGGCTACACCTTC.

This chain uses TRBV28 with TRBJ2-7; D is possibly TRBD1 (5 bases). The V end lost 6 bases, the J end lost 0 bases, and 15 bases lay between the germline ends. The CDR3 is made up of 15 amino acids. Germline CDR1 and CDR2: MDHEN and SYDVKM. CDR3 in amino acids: CASRAGVGLSYEQYF. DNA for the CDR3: TGTGCCAGCAGGGCTGGCGTGGGGCTCTCCTACGAGCAGTACTTC.

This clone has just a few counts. The DNA for the CDR3 is TGTGCCAGCAGCTTGGGAGGGAACACTGAAGCTTTCTTT. This sequence encodes CASSLGGNTEAFF. The chain joins TRBV11-3 to TRBJ1-1; D call uncertain. The CDR3 runs 13 residues. CDR1 SGHNT and CDR2 YENEEA come from the germline V gene. V was shortened by 3 bases and J by 1 base, with 6 bases between the two germline ends.